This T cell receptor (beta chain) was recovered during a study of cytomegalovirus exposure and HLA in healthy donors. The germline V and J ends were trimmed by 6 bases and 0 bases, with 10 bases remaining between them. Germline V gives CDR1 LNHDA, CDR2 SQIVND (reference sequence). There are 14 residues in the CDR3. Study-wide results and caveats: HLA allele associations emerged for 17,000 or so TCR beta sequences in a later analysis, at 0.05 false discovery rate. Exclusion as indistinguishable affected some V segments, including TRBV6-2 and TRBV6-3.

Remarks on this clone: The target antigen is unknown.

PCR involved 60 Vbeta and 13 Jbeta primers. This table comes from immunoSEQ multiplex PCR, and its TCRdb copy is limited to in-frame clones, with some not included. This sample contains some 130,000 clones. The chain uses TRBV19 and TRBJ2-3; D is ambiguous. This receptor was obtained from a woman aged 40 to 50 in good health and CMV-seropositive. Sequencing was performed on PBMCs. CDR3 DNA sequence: TGTGCCAGTAGCCGCTCTAGGAGCACAGATACGCAGTATTTT. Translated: CASSRSRSTDTQYF. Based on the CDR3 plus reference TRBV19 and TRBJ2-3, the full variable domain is DGGITQSPKYLFRKEGQNVTLSCEQNLNHDAMYWYRQDPGQGLRLIYYSQIVNDFQKGDIAEGYSVSREKKESFPLTVTSAQKNPTAFYLCASSRSRSTDTQYFGPGTRLTVL.